This T cell receptor beta chain was profiled in a study of OX40 agonist ivuxolimab in advanced cancers. Study details: A male proportion of over 70% was recorded, with mean age around 60 years and range about 20 to 79.

As for this clone: Its antigen is still unknown.

V lost 1 base and J lost 5; bases outside the gene matches: 7. Per the germline V gene, CDR1 is SGHDN and CDR2 is FVKESK. The length of the CDR3 is 15 residues. Method: immunoSEQ multiplex PCR; TCRdb's copy keeps in-frame clones and lacks some. The data contain 9,500 to 10,000 clones, about 66% of them singletons. Whole-study results and caveats: In general, CD8+ T cells held more expanded clones than CD4+ did, on average.

The receptor was isolated from an adult with an advanced solid tumor such as melanoma, head and neck, liver or kidney cancer. This rearrangement joins TRBV14 to TRBJ1-2; 7 bases map to TRBD1. Here the sequenced sample was CD4+ or CD8+ T cells sorted from blood, taken in a trial of the OX40 agonist ivuxolimab. CDR3 sequence reads: CASSQAWGQQYGYTF. For the CDR3, the DNA is TGTGCCAGCAGCCAAGCGTGGGGACAGCAGTATGGCTACACCTTC.